Listed below are T cell receptor beta chains from one sample, sequenced in a study of blood T cell repertoires in COVID-19. The method was immunoSEQ multiplex PCR; TCRdb's version includes in-frame clones alone and lacks a portion of them. Of a few hundred thousand clones in the sample, roughly 86% are singletons; the top ten hold approximately 3%. Sequenced sample: peripheral blood. The source is a man in his 60s with acute or convalescent COVID-19. Both conserved end residues are trimmed from each CDR3. Fields, in order: V gene, CDR3 protein.

>TRBV3-1/TRBV3-2
ASSQGLEQY
>TRBV27
ASSPWIQGGNQPQH
>TRBV7-8
ASSPGTGGLSSYEQY
>TRBV5-6
ASSLSPGTGSYNEQF
>TRBV4-3
ASSRDRDYSPLH
>TRBV30
AWSSGGGEQY
>TRBV4-1
ASSQVKGASNTEAF
>TRBV2
ATRQGALTLYEQY
>TRBV6-7
ASSSRENTGELF
>TRBV7-2
ASSSHQGYGYT
>TRBV28
ASSLSGGQVEAF
>TRBV9
ASSRGRASTDTQY
>TRBV27
ASSPSGGPYEQY
>TRBV5-1
ASSFGAGTGTEKLF
>TRBV27
ASSLNRDRVIGYT
>TRBV6-2/TRBV6-3
ASSPSWRGQETQY
>TRBV6-1
ASSEAVAGRNEKLF
>TRBV28
ASSTFSRRTLKWSTEAF
>TRBV28
ASSGTGTGQEKLF
>TRBV9
ASSTSAGELF
>TRBV7-6
ASSLSGWSQPQH
>TRBV7-2
ASSFPGGAGAPSEQY
>TRBV7-6
ASSLATSAAYEQY
>TRBV3-1/TRBV3-2
ASSQDPGEQY
>TRBV5-5
ASSLSGGTGELF
>TRBV9
ASSRGGGYEQY
>TRBV27
ASSLGTGVTDTQY
>TRBV18
ASRGRNEQF
>TRBV28
ASSLKRGGVRETQY
>TRBV6-6
ASSHNRDTYYEQY
>TRBV11-2
ASGDGGYGYT
>TRBV5-4
ASSRDRMASGNTIY
>TRBV5-5
ASSLAGSFVKLF
>TRBV4-2
ASSQDRGTGGEQY
>TRBV7-3
ASSFSGPPGNEQF
>TRBV12-5
ASAAGQGTSYEQY
>TRBV2
ASSEGGTGGTLYT
>TRBV27
ASSQTGGFADTQY
>TRBV5-1
ASSPVEDRPYNEQF
>TRBV4-3
ASSPTSGGLTDTQY
>TRBV9
ASSGRDRVYEQY
>TRBV19
ASDQGGGNQPQH
>TRBV18
ASSPQSAGRTEAF
>TRBV4-1
ASSRERVNEKLF
>TRBV9
ASSSWGDAF
>TRBV6-5
ASSYQGYNEQF
>TRBV18
ASSAGQGAFSPLH
>TRBV5-1
ASSLANLAGGHQETQY